These 32 T cell receptor beta chains share one sample of origin, sequenced in a study of persistence of HIV-infected CD4 T cells (dated by TCRdb to about 2020). Their specific antigens are unknown. TCRbeta repertoires were sequenced from genomic DNA with the immunoSEQ hsTCRB assay version 4 in survey mode. In its TCRdb copy, this immuneACCESS table keeps in-frame sequences only and misses some clones. Where compared with another copy, unresolved V genes explain less than half of these, and the others have no known cause. The sample table holds more than 30,000 clones, of which 65% to 85% were seen once. The ten largest clones take up around 1.5% of the sample. In the paper's terms, the treatment or condition label means: suppressive antiretroviral therapy. Lysates of CMV-infected fibroblasts were used at approximately 10 ug/mL for cell stimulation. Memory populations depleted of antigen-responding cells were obtained by sorting nonresponding CD40L-negative CD69-negative CD45RO-high memory CD4+ T cells.

Source: CD4+ T cells sorted from PBMCs after roughly 18-hour stimulation, taken from a patient who received antiretroviral therapy. In the paper's terms, the cell subset or site label means: CD40L-CD69- CD45RO-high memory CD4 T cells not responding to CMV lysate. Receptors originate from an adult man with HIV who was CMV-seropositive.

Concerning this clone itself: Germline and junction disagree at one end, which may indicate a read error. The chain has TRBV9 and TRBJ2-1; D unclear. The CDR3 extends over 17 amino acids. Germline lookup yields CDR1 SGDLS and CDR2 YYNGEE. CDR3 in amino acids: CTSSPRERESSYNEQFF. CDR3 DNA: TGTACCAGCAGCCCTAGAGAGCGTGAGAGCTCCTACAATGAGCAGTTCTTC.

The CDR3 region is CASSFRTGATDTQYF. The CDR3 DNA reads as TGTGCCAGCAGCTTCCGGACAGGGGCGACAGATACGCAGTATTTT. The V gene is TRBV7-9, the J gene TRBJ2-3; 9 bases match TRBD1. Per the germline V gene, CDR1 is SEHNR and CDR2 is FQNEAQ (reference sequence). The CDR3 covers 15 residues. The ends lost 3 bases at V and 3 bases at J; junction bases unmatched: 4.

V usage is TRBV5-4 and J usage is TRBJ1-3; D is ambiguous. Germline CDR1 reads SGHNT; CDR2 reads YYREEE (reference sequence). The V end was cut by 0 bases, the J end by 4 bases, with 11 bases between. This CDR3 contains 15 residues. The CDR3 here is CASSLELGVGNTIYF. The CDR3 nucleotides read TGTGCCAGCAGCTTGGAGTTGGGCGTAGGAAACACCATATATTTT.

Of note for this clone: Distinct nucleotide sequences in the sample also encode this CDR3. The gene calls are TRBV7-3 and TRBJ2-5; D remains ambiguous. Trimming pared 2 bases from V and 1 base from J, leaving 11 bases between. Germline V gives CDR1 SGHTA, CDR2 FQGTGA. CDR3 length: 15 amino acids. The CDR3 nucleotides read TGTGCCAGCAGCTTACGTGCAGGCCGCCAAGAGACCCAGTACTTC. Translation: CASSLRAGRQETQYF. Together with reference TRBV7-3 and TRBJ2-5, the CDR3 gives the full variable domain: GAGVSQTPSNKVTEKGKYVELRCDPISGHTALYWYRQSLGQGPEFLIYFQGTGAADDSGLPNDRFFAVRPEGSVSTLKIQRTERGDSAVYLCASSLRAGRQETQYFGPGTRLLVL.

The chain carries TRBV10-2 and TRBJ1-5; D perhaps matches TRBD1 (6 bases). V lost 2 bases and J lost 3, with 14 bases in between. Germline V gene data show CDR1 as WSHSY and CDR2 as SAAADI. The CDR3 loop spans 16 amino acids. The CDR3 nucleotides are TGCGCCAGCAGTGAGGTGTACCAGGGGACCAATCAGCCCCAGCATTTT. Its translation: CASSEVYQGTNQPQHF.

The chain is built from TRBV6-5 and TRBJ2-7; D is tentatively TRBD1 or TRBD2 (7 bases each). Trimming cost V 6 bases and J 3 bases, with 15 bases left between them. The germline CDR1 and CDR2 sequences are MNHEY and SVGAGI. The CDR3 contains 14 residues. The CDR3 spells CASRRGGGHYEQYF. The CDR3 bases are TGTGCCAGCAGGCGGGGAGGGGGCCACTACGAGCAGTACTTC.

The rearrangement joins TRBV24-1 to TRBJ2-5; D could derive from TRBD1 or TRBD2 (5 bases each). V lost 1 base and J 5 bases, leaving 7 bases between the germline ends. CDR1 is KGHDR, CDR2 SFDVKD, per germline. The CDR3 covers 13 residues. CDR3 protein: CATSDFWGETQYF. CDR3 in DNA: TGTGCCACCAGTGATTTCTGGGGGGAGACCCAGTACTTC.

DNA of the CDR3: TGTGCCATCAAGGACAGCTCTAATTCACCCCTCCACTTT. Amino acids: CAIKDSSNSPLHF. The V and J genes are TRBV10-3 and TRBJ1-6, with a tentative D call TRBD1 (6 bases). Germline loops: CDR1 ENHRY, CDR2 SYGVKD. The germline V and J ends were trimmed by 7 bases and 6 bases, with 10 bases remaining between them. The CDR3 is made up of 13 amino acids.

V gene TRBV7-6 combines with J gene TRBJ2-1; 7 positions agree with TRBD1. Germline V gives CDR1 SGHVS, CDR2 FNYEAQ. V shed 5 bases, J shed 5 bases, and the junction held 9 bases outside the gene matches. The CDR3 is 15 amino acids. CDR3 sequence: CASSPLGGAHNEQFF. The CDR3 coding sequence is TGTGCCAGCAGCCCCCTAGGGGGCGCCCACAATGAGCAGTTCTTC. The complete variable domain, with remaining parts taken from reference TRBV7-6 and TRBJ2-1, reads GAGVSQSPRYKVTKRGQDVALRCDPISGHVSLYWYRQALGQGPEFLTYFNYEAQQDKSGLPNDRFSAERPEGSISTLTIQRTEQRDSAMYRCASSPLGGAHNEQFFGPGTRLTVL.

The chain couples TRBV7-9 to TRBJ1-3; unclear D gene. Germline loops: CDR1 SEHNR, CDR2 FQNEAQ (reference sequence). This CDR3 has 15 amino acids. The ends were cut back, 5 bases at V and 0 bases at J, with 11 bases in the middle. CDR3 region: CASSLDNFSGNTIYF. The CDR3 nucleotides are TGTGCCAGCAGCCTAGATAACTTCTCTGGAAACACCATATATTTT. The complete variable domain, with remaining parts taken from reference TRBV7-9 and TRBJ1-3, reads DTGVSQNPRHKITKRGQNVTFRCDPISEHNRLYWYRQTLGQGPEFLTYFQNEAQLEKSRLLSDRFSAERPKGSFSTLEIQRTEQGDSAMYLCASSLDNFSGNTIYFGEGSWLTVV.

This chain connects TRBV7-9 to TRBJ1-5, with D perhaps TRBD1 (6 bases). The V end was cut by 3 bases, the J end by 7 bases, with 19 bases between. CDR1 is SEHNR and CDR2 is FQNEAQ in the germline V gene (reference sequence). The CDR3 runs to 16 residues. CDR3 in amino acids: CASSFTGVRGTQPQHF. The CDR3 DNA follows: TGTGCCAGCAGCTTTACGGGGGTGAGGGGGACGCAGCCCCAGCATTTT.

This chain links TRBV9 with TRBJ2-3; tentatively, D is TRBD1 (5 bases). The CDR3 covers 18 residues. Germline V gives CDR1 SGDLS, CDR2 YYNGEE. V was clipped by 4 bases and J by 0 bases, with 21 bases between them. For the CDR3, the DNA is TGTGCCAGCAGCCCCAGGGCCAGCTTAAGACTCAGCACAGATACGCAGTATTTT. Protein: CASSPRASLRLSTDTQYF. Drawing the rest from reference TRBV9 and TRBJ2-3, the complete variable domain is DSGVTQTPKHLITATGQRVTLRCSPRSGDLSVYWYQQSLDQGLQFLIQYYNGEERAKGNILERFSAQQFPDLHSELNLSSLELGDSALYFCASSPRASLRLSTDTQYFGPGTRLTVL.

CDR3 bases: TGTGCAAGTCGCTCCTCCCCTATAGCACGGACAGGACCAGGGCCCCAGCATTTT. Residues: CASRSSPIARTGPGPQHF. The rearrangement links TRBV12-2 to TRBJ1-5; the table gives TRBD1 as D, unverified against the DNA. TRBV12-2 constitutes a pseudogene. The CDR3 extends over 18 amino acids.

This clone was detected only a few times. This CDR3 is CASKEAVEAFF. As DNA, the CDR3 is TGTGCCAGCAAGGAGGCAGTTGAAGCTTTCTTT. The gene calls are TRBV2 and TRBJ1-1; D is uncertain. Between the trimmed V and J ends, which lost 7 bases and 7 bases, there was a span of 10 bases. Germline assignment: CDR1 SNHLY and CDR2 FYNNEI. The CDR3 is made up of 11 amino acids.

The chain combines TRBV5-1 with TRBJ1-1, with D perhaps matching TRBD1 (5 bases). V lost 1 base and J 1 base, leaving 11 bases between the germline ends. Per germline, CDR1 SGHRS and CDR2 YFSETQ. There are 15 residues in the CDR3. CDR3 amino acids: CASSLFGGSNTEAFF. CDR3 nucleotides: TGCGCCAGCAGCTTGTTCGGGGGGTCGAACACTGAAGCTTTCTTT. The full variable domain, its missing parts supplied by reference TRBV5-1 and TRBJ1-1, is KAGVTQTPRYLIKTRGQQVTLSCSPISGHRSVSWYQQTPGQGLQFLFEYFSETQRNKGNFPGRFSGRQFSNSRSEMNVSTLELGDSALYLCASSLFGGSNTEAFFGQGTRLTVV.

This clone has only a few counts. The gene calls are TRBV5-1 and TRBJ1-6; D possibly corresponds to TRBD1 (6 bases). V lost 4 bases to trimming and J lost 8 bases, with 19 bases between them. The V gene's germline CDR1 is SGHRS and CDR2 YFSETQ. CDR3 length: 16 residues. The CDR3 nucleotides read TGCGCCAGCAGCGGTGGGACACCCGGGGGGCATTCACCCCTCCACTTT. This translates into CASSGGTPGGHSPLHF.

This rearrangement joins TRBV4-1 to TRBJ1-1; D call uncertain. Germline V gene sequence: CDR1 MGHRA, CDR2 YSYEKL. The ends were cut back, 4 bases at V and 1 base at J, with 13 bases in the middle. The CDR3 totals 15 residues. The CDR3 spells CASSLARAGNTEAFF. For the CDR3, the DNA is TGCGCCAGCAGCCTAGCTAGAGCCGGGAACACTGAAGCTTTCTTT.

The V gene is TRBV4-1, the J gene TRBJ2-7, with no clear D. V dropped 3 bases and J dropped 2 bases, with 11 bases sitting between them. The CDR3 consists of 14 residues. Germline-derived CDR1 and CDR2 are MGHRA and YSYEKL. The CDR3 DNA follows: TGCGCCAGCAGCCAGGCCCCAGGTACCTACGAGCAGTACTTC. It translates to CASSQAPGTYEQYF.

This chain uses TRBV6-5 with TRBJ2-1; 9 bases are a match to TRBD1. CDR3 length: 15 residues. With V trimmed by 8 bases and J by 3 bases, 8 bases remained unmatched. Germline CDR1 and CDR2: MNHEY and SVGAGI. CDR3 nucleotides: TGTGCCAGCGGACGGACAGGGGTCAGCTACAATGAGCAGTTCTTC. This codes for CASGRTGVSYNEQFF.

The J gene is TRBJ2-1, the V gene TRBV28, with D possibly being TRBD2 (6 bases). CDR3 length: 18 amino acids. The germline V and J ends were trimmed by 3 bases and 0 bases, with 18 bases remaining between them. Germline CDR1 MDHEN, CDR2 SYDVKM. This CDR3 reads CASSFEGWRGLSYNEQFF. Here the CDR3 DNA reads TGTGCCAGCAGTTTTGAGGGGTGGAGGGGTCTCTCCTACAATGAGCAGTTCTTC. The variable domain in full, with the rest retrieved from reference TRBV28 and TRBJ2-1, is DVKVTQSSRYLVKRTGEKVFLECVQDMDHENMFWYRQDPGLGLRLIYFSYDVKMKEKGDIPEGYSVSREKKERFSLILESASTNQTSMYLCASSFEGWRGLSYNEQFFGPGTRLTVL.

The chain employs TRBV28 and TRBJ1-1, with unresolved D. Germline values: CDR1 MDHEN, CDR2 SYDVKM. Trimming stripped 5 bases from V and 0 bases from J, with 10 bases between. This CDR3 contains 14 residues. The CDR3 DNA reads as TGTGCCAGCAGTCCCCCGAGTTTGAACACTGAAGCTTTCTTT. It translates to CASSPPSLNTEAFF.

This sequence joins TRBV7-9 and TRBJ2-7, with 7 nucleotides matching TRBD1. Germline CDR1 SEHNR, CDR2 FQNEAQ (reference sequence). The CDR3 covers 17 residues. Trimming removed 3 bases from V and 1 base from J; junction bases left unmatched: 12. CDR3: CASSFLIGQGESYEQYF. The CDR3 DNA sequence: TGTGCCAGCAGCTTCCTGATCGGTCAGGGGGAATCCTACGAGCAGTACTTC.

In nucleotides, the CDR3 is TGTGCCAGCAGCTGGGAGGGGAGCACTGAAGCTTTCTTT. This sequence encodes CASSWEGSTEAFF. The chain carries TRBV5-5 and TRBJ1-1, with D possibly TRBD1 on 5 matching bases. The CDR3 is made up of 13 amino acids. Deletions cut 3 bases from V and 4 bases from J, with 10 bases between. CDR1 and CDR2 from the germline V gene are SGHKS and YYEKEE (reference sequence).

About this clone itself: This CDR3 is also generated by other DNA sequences in the sample. The chain recombines TRBV10-1 with TRBJ2-2; D remains unclear. V was pared by 6 bases and J by 0 bases, with 2 bases between. Germline CDR1 reads WNHNN; CDR2 reads SYGVQD (reference sequence). CDR3 length: 12 residues. In DNA, the CDR3 is TGCGCCAGCAGCCCGAACACCGGGGAGCTGTTTTTT. Translating gives CASSPNTGELFF.

The sample holds one count of this clone. V and J are TRBV9 and TRBJ1-3; no clear D gene. Germline V gene sequence: CDR1 SGDLS, CDR2 YYNGEE. V dropped 4 bases and J dropped 3 bases, with 11 bases sitting between them. This CDR3 has 14 residues. The CDR3 protein is CASSPWTDGNTIYF. CDR3 nucleotides: TGTGCCAGCAGCCCGTGGACGGATGGAAACACCATATATTTT.

The V and J genes are TRBV27 and TRBJ2-3; D not resolved. V lost 6 bases, J lost 6 bases, and 13 bases lay in between. Germline values: CDR1 MNHEY, CDR2 SMNVEV (reference sequence). This CDR3 spans 13 amino acids. The CDR3 bases are TGTGCCAGCAGCGCGCAGGTTAAGGATACGCAGTATTTT. Encoded protein: CASSAQVKDTQYF.

The chain uses TRBV6-1 and TRBJ1-2; D not certain. Between the trimmed V and J ends, which lost 3 bases and 13 bases, there was a span of 15 bases. The CDR3 contains 12 residues. Germline V gene sequence: CDR1 MNHNS, CDR2 SASEGT. DNA of the CDR3: TGTGCCAGCAGTGATACGACCGTCTATCGCACCTTC. Its translation: CASSDTTVYRTF.

The chain uses TRBV18 and TRBJ1-1; no definite D call. This CDR3 spans 13 amino acids. Germline CDR1 is KGHSH and CDR2 is LQKENI. V lost 2 bases and J 6 bases, leaving 10 bases between the germline ends. CDR3 DNA sequence: TGTGCCAGCTCACCATATAAAGACGCTGAAGCTTTCTTT. The encoded protein is CASSPYKDAEAFF.

The chain is built from TRBV3-1 (or the pseudogene TRBV3-2) and TRBJ2-3; a possible D gene is TRBD2 (6 bases). V lost 4 bases, J lost 4 bases, and 15 bases lay in between. The CDR3 loop spans 15 amino acids. CDR1 is LGHDT, CDR2 YNNKEL, per germline (reference sequence). The CDR3 loop is CASSPGLLPPDTQYF. In nucleotides, the CDR3 is TGTGCCAGCAGCCCGGGACTGCTCCCGCCAGATACGCAGTATTTT.

The chain uses TRBV30 and TRBJ1-6, with 7 bases identical to TRBD1. Looked up from germline, CDR1 is GTSNPN and CDR2 is SVGIG (reference sequence). The junction had 5 bases not matched to a gene; V was cut back by 4 bases and J by 5 bases. This CDR3 contains 14 residues. CDR3 nucleotide sequence: TGTGCCTGGAACCCCGGGACAGATAATTCACCCCTCCACTTT. It yields the protein CAWNPGTDNSPLHF.

The chain links TRBV7-9 to TRBJ2-1; TRBD1 aligns across 8 bases. Trimming removed 5 bases from V and 0 bases from J; junction bases left unmatched: 3. The germline V gene encodes CDR1 SEHNR and CDR2 FQNEAQ (reference sequence). The CDR3 runs to 15 residues. The CDR3 DNA is TGTGCCAGCAGCCGTACAGGGGGCTCCTACAATGAGCAGTTCTTC. Translating it yields CASSRTGGSYNEQFF.

This sequence joins TRBV7-3 and TRBJ1-1, with 8 bases matching TRBD1. Trimming cost V 1 base and J 5 bases; bases outside gene matches: 6. The CDR3 length is 15 residues. Germline values: CDR1 SGHTA, CDR2 FQGTGA. CDR3 nucleotide sequence: TGTGCCAGCAGCTTAATGGGCAGGGGGCAAACTGAAGCTTTCTTT. Translating it yields CASSLMGRGQTEAFF.